This entry lists 10 T cell receptor beta chains sequenced from one sample in a study of CD8 T cells in ankylosing spondylitis. TCRdb fed the 5' RACE reads into MiXCR, producing one record per CDR3 protein. In the table there are hundreds of thousands of distinct CDR3 sequences, roughly 20% of which are singletons. The sequenced material came from blood, either unsorted or a sorted T cell fraction (not recorded which). All receptors come from a male donor with ankylosing spondylitis or in good health (not recorded which).

The rearrangement links TRBV7-9 to TRBJ2-3; D not certain. The CDR3 covers 12 residues. The V and J ends lost 5 bases and 6 bases respectively, with 9 bases between them. Per germline, CDR1 SEHNR and CDR2 FQNEAQ (reference sequence). The CDR3 region is CASSLTDDTQYF. CDR3 DNA sequence: TGTGCCAGCAGCCTAACGGATGATACGCAGTATTTT.

This chain links TRBV11-2 with TRBJ2-2; no clear D. The V end lost 8 bases, the J end lost 3 bases, and 16 bases lay between the germline ends. Germline assignment: CDR1 SGHAT and CDR2 FQNNGV. The CDR3 is 15 amino acids. Here the CDR3 reads CASQLFPLHTGELFF. As DNA, the CDR3 is TGTGCCAGCCAGCTGTTTCCCCTACACACCGGGGAGCTGTTTTTT.

This CDR3 is CASSPRLAGAPETQYF. CDR3 nucleotides: TGTGCCAGCAGTCCACGACTAGCGGGGGCCCCAGAGACCCAGTACTTC. The chain carries TRBV12-3 or TRBV12-4 and TRBJ2-5; 12 nucleotides align to TRBD2. This CDR3 has 16 residues. The J segment lost 4 bases and the V segment lost 5 bases, leaving 8 bases of the junction unmatched.

This clonotype was observed a few times. The chain has TRBV11-2 and TRBJ2-2; D uncertain. The CDR3 consists of 16 residues. With 0 bases removed from V and 1 base from J, the gap between germline ends came to 9 bases. Germline V lookup: CDR1 SGHAT, CDR2 FQNNGV. DNA of the CDR3: TGTGCCAGCAGCTTAGAACCGAGCCTGAACACCGGGGAGCTGTTTTTT. The encoded protein is CASSLEPSLNTGELFF.

The chain links TRBV7-9 to TRBJ2-4; D is perhaps TRBD2 (5 bases). Germline lookup yields CDR1 SEHNR and CDR2 FQNEAQ (reference sequence). The CDR3 is 16 amino acids. Trimming removed 5 bases at V and 0 bases at J, with 14 bases between. The CDR3 DNA reads as TGTGCCAGCAGCCCATTCGGGATTCAAGCCAAAAACATTCAGTACTTC. Protein product: CASSPFGIQAKNIQYF.

This clonotype was observed a handful of times. The chain uses TRBV7-9 and TRBJ2-6, with 9 bases matching TRBD1. With V trimmed by 5 bases and J by 7 bases, 3 bases remained unmatched. This CDR3 contains 14 residues. Germline V gene sequence: CDR1 SEHNR, CDR2 FQNEAQ (reference sequence). As DNA, the CDR3 is TGTGCCAGCAGCGCGGACAGGGGAGCCAACGTCCTGACTTTC. Translated, it gives CASSADRGANVLTF.

The V and J genes are TRBV29-1 and TRBJ2-7; D gene ambiguous. Germline values: CDR1 SQVTM, CDR2 ANQGSEA. V was clipped by 5 bases and J by 0 bases, with 11 bases between them. This CDR3 is built from 13 residues. The CDR3 nucleotides read TGCAGCGTTAGCCAGGCGCGCTCCTACGAGCAGTACTTC. Protein: CSVSQARSYEQYF.

The table lists this clonotype with a few counts. V is TRBV20-1 and J is TRBJ2-3, with TRBD2 matching over 10 bases. This CDR3 has 15 amino acids. With 3 bases clipped from V and 3 bases from J, the junction kept 6 bases outside the gene matches. Germline V gene lookup returns CDR1 DFQATT and CDR2 SNEGSKA (reference sequence). The CDR3 region is CSARQGLASTDTQYF. The CDR3 DNA sequence: TGCAGTGCTAGGCAGGGACTAGCGAGTACAGATACGCAGTATTTT.

This clonotype showed up just a few times. The V call is TRBV12-3 or TRBV12-4, the J call TRBJ2-1; D perhaps matches TRBD1 (6 bases). There are 14 residues in the CDR3. Trimming took off 3 bases at V and 4 bases at J, with 10 bases between the two ends. CDR3 in DNA: TGTGCCAGCAGTTTCAGGGGTGATTACAATGAGCAGTTCTTC. The encoded protein is CASSFRGDYNEQFF.

The V call is TRBV7-8, the J call TRBJ2-7, with 12 bases aligning to TRBD1. In germline, CDR1 is SGHVS, CDR2 FQNEAQ. Unmatched junction bases numbered 17, after V lost 4 bases and J lost 7 bases. This CDR3 has 18 amino acids. In DNA, the CDR3 is TGTGCCAGCAGCTCAGGGACAGGGGGCGATTCGGTGGTATGGGAGCAGTACTTC. It encodes CASSSGTGGDSVVWEQYF.